This TCR beta chain derives from a study of cytomegalovirus exposure and HLA in healthy donors. Study-wide points: Later analysis showed most CMV-associated TCR beta chains appearing HLA-restricted. Reportedly, HLA-A and HLA-B alleles of most subjects were accurately predicted from TCR beta. Researchers had no immune exposure information except CMV serostatus available. Previous analysis showed most TCR beta V segments were productive about 87% or about 30% of the time.

The PCR contained 60 Vbeta and 13 Jbeta primers. Assay: immunoSEQ multiplex PCR; the TCRdb copy retains only in-frame clones and omits some. This table has roughly 120,000 clones, about four fifths appearing once. With regard to this clone: Its antigen is undetermined.

Trimming cost V 8 bases and J 5 bases, with 18 bases left between them. The CDR3 consists of 15 residues. The V gene's germline CDR1 is SNHLY and CDR2 FYNNEI. The chain employs TRBV2 and TRBJ1-4; D might be TRBD1 (6 bases). The sequencing input was PBMCs. The TCR originated in a woman aged 60-75 years in good health and CMV-seropositive. CDR3 DNA: TGTGCCAGCTCCGACCGGGACACCTCGAATGAAAAACTGTTTTTT. This translates into CASSDRDTSNEKLFF.